A selection of T cell receptor beta chains follows, all from one sample in a study of blood T cell repertoires in COVID-19. Produced via immunoSEQ multiplex PCR; TCRdb's table is partial and in-frame only. This table holds roughly 340,000 clones, 85% to 90% found once. Input material: PBMCs or T cells enriched from blood (not recorded which). These receptors were collected from a man between 18 and 29 years old who had recovered from COVID-19. Both conserved end residues are part of each CDR3. D genes are given only for firm matches. Size tells how often a clone was seen (once, few, many) or the class of an expanded clone, and some rows leave it out.

DNA,CDR3,J,V,size,D
TGTGCCAGCAGCTTAGACGGTAGCAATCAGCCCCAGCATTTT,CASSLDGSNQPQHF,TRBJ1-5,TRBV7-9,.,.
TGTGCCAGCAGCTCTCGACCCGTTTTAGCGGGAGGTCCTAACGAGCAGTACTTC,CASSSRPVLAGGPNEQYF,TRBJ2-7,TRBV7-2,.,TRBD2
TGTGCCAGCAGTTTAAAGAGGGTAACTTCGACTAATGAAAAACTGTTTTTT,CASSLKRVTSTNEKLFF,TRBJ1-4,TRBV28,once,.
TGCGCCAGCAGCCAATTCCTCCGGGACAGATCCTACGAGCAGTACTTC,CASSQFLRDRSYEQYF,TRBJ2-7,TRBV4-1,.,TRBD1
TGTGCCAGCAGCGCTGGGGCTGAAAAGGCAGATACGCAGTATTTT,CASSAGAEKADTQYF,TRBJ2-3,TRBV9,.,.
TGTGCCAGTAGTATGGAGACAGCGTACGAGCAGTACTTC,CASSMETAYEQYF,TRBJ2-7,TRBV19,.,.
TGTGCCAGCAGCCGTAACAGGGCGGCAACTAATGAAAAACTGTTTTTT,CASSRNRAATNEKLFF,TRBJ1-4,TRBV3-1/TRBV3-2,once,.
TGTGCCACCAGTGCGTACGGCAGGGTGGGCAATGAGCAGTTCTTC,CATSAYGRVGNEQFF,TRBJ2-1,TRBV24-1,.,.
TGTGCCAGCCTCATGGAGGGACAGGGGGTGAGCAATCAGCCCCAGCATTTT,CASLMEGQGVSNQPQHF,TRBJ1-5,TRBV19,once,TRBD1
TGTGCCAGCAACTGGGGGGGCACAGATACGCAGTATTTT,CASNWGGTDTQYF,TRBJ2-3,TRBV3-1/TRBV3-2,.,.
TGTGCCAGCAGTTACTCGAACAGGGGGATAGGAGGCTACACCTTC,CASSYSNRGIGGYTF,TRBJ1-2,TRBV6-5,.,TRBD1
TGTGCCAGCAGCTCGACTAGAAAAGAGACCCAGTACTTC,CASSSTRKETQYF,TRBJ2-5,TRBV5-4,.,.
TGCAGTGCCCTGGGACACAACGAGCAGTACTTC,CSALGHNEQYF,TRBJ2-7,TRBV20-1,.,.
TGTGCCAGCAGCTTGGCCTTGGGGGGCACTGAAGCTTTCTTT,CASSLALGGTEAFF,TRBJ1-1,TRBV5-4,.,.
TGTGCCAGCAGCGTTGCGACAGGGACGGGGGCCAACGTCCTGACTTTC,CASSVATGTGANVLTF,TRBJ2-6,TRBV9,.,TRBD1
TGTGCCACCAGTGATCCGGGACAGCAACACGAGCAGTACTTC,CATSDPGQQHEQYF,TRBJ2-7,TRBV24-1,.,TRBD1
TGTGCCAGCAGTACCCAGCGGGAGACGTACGAGCAGTACTTC,CASSTQRETYEQYF,TRBJ2-7,TRBV6-5,.,TRBD2
TGTGCCAGCAGTTCACCCTGGACAGGGGAAGGCTACGGCTACACCTTC,CASSSPWTGEGYGYTF,TRBJ1-2,TRBV28,.,TRBD1
TGTGCCACCCCTAGGACAGGGATGGCCTATGGCTACACCTTC,CATPRTGMAYGYTF,TRBJ1-2,TRBV6-5,.,TRBD1
TGTGCCAGCAGCTTAGCAGTCTTGGGGGCGGAGGACACTGAAGCTTTCTTT,CASSLAVLGAEDTEAFF,TRBJ1-1,TRBV11-1,.,.
TGCGCCAGCCGATCCTTTCAGGGGAACTACGAGCAGTACTTC,CASRSFQGNYEQYF,TRBJ2-7,TRBV5-1,.,.
TGTGCCAGCCGACAGGGGAACTATGGCTACACCTTC,CASRQGNYGYTF,TRBJ1-2,TRBV28,.,TRBD1
TGCGCCAGCAGCTTGGCAGGGTACACTGAAGCTTTCTTT,CASSLAGYTEAFF,TRBJ1-1,TRBV5-1,.,.
TGTGCCAGCAGGGCGGGACAGGCTAGCTATGGCTACACCTTC,CASRAGQASYGYTF,TRBJ1-2,TRBV28,.,TRBD1
TGTGCCAGCAGTTTATTGGGGACTAGCGACTACGAGCAGTACTTC,CASSLLGTSDYEQYF,TRBJ2-7,TRBV27,.,TRBD2
TGTGCCAGCAGTGACCTTGGACTAGCGGGGGCCCCGGAGCAGTTCTTC,CASSDLGLAGAPEQFF,TRBJ2-1,TRBV2,.,TRBD2
TGTGCCACCAGTGGAGTGGCGAACACCGGGGAGCTGTTTTTT,CATSGVANTGELFF,TRBJ2-2,TRBV24-1,.,.
TGCGCCAGCAGCTTCACAGGGGGAGGCTACACCTTC,CASSFTGGGYTF,TRBJ1-2,TRBV5-1,.,TRBD1
TGCAGCGTGGATACAGGGGACTATGGCTACACCTTC,CSVDTGDYGYTF,TRBJ1-2,TRBV29-1,.,TRBD1
TGCGCCAGCAGCCAAGCCCCTAGACAGGGTGGGAATTCACCCCTCCACTTT,CASSQAPRQGGNSPLHF,TRBJ1-6,TRBV4-3,.,TRBD1
TGCGCCAGCAGCCACGAGATGGGACAGCTCTACAATGAGCAGTTCTTC,CASSHEMGQLYNEQFF,TRBJ2-1,TRBV4-3,.,TRBD1
TGTGCCAGCAGCTTAGACGACAGGGGAGGCACCGGGGAGCTGTTTTTT,CASSLDDRGGTGELFF,TRBJ2-2,TRBV7-9,.,TRBD1
TGCGCCAGCAGCCCCCTAGAAACCCGCGAGCAGTACTTC,CASSPLETREQYF,TRBJ2-7,TRBV5-1,.,.
TGTGCCAGCAGGGCTAGCGGGAGGGCCCAAGAGACCCAGTACTTC,CASRASGRAQETQYF,TRBJ2-5,TRBV28,.,TRBD2
TGTGCCACCAGTGACCCTCTCGGCTCTGGGGCCAACGTCCTGACTTTC,CATSDPLGSGANVLTF,TRBJ2-6,TRBV24-1,.,.
TGTGCCAGCAGTTACAAGGGACTCTATAATGAGCAGTTCTTC,CASSYKGLYNEQFF,TRBJ2-1,TRBV6-5,.,.
TGTGCCAGCAGCGTATACGAAGCCACTGAAGCTTTCTTT,CASSVYEATEAFF,TRBJ1-1,TRBV9,.,.
TGTGCCAGTAGTAGGGGGGGGAGGGCCGGCAATCAGCCCCAGCATTTT,CASSRGGRAGNQPQHF,TRBJ1-5,TRBV19,.,.
TGTGCCAGCAGCCACGACAGGGATGGCTACACCTTC,CASSHDRDGYTF,TRBJ1-2,TRBV5-4,.,TRBD1
TGCGCCAGCAGCCCGCAGGGGGCTAGCAATCAGCCCCAGCATTTT,CASSPQGASNQPQHF,TRBJ1-5,TRBV5-1,.,TRBD1
TGTGCCAGCAGCTTTGGACAGTTTTATAATTCACCCCTCCACTTT,CASSFGQFYNSPLHF,TRBJ1-6,TRBV14,.,.
TGCGCCAGCAGGCCGGGGGGAAGTGAGACTGGCGAGCAGTACTTC,CASRPGGSETGEQYF,TRBJ2-7,TRBV5-1,.,TRBD2
TGCAGCGTTGGTGGGGGGAACTTTAACTATGGCTACACCTTC,CSVGGGNFNYGYTF,TRBJ1-2,TRBV29-1,.,.
TGTGCCAGCAGTTCAGACAGGATTAATGAAAAACTGTTTTTT,CASSSDRINEKLFF,TRBJ1-4,TRBV3-1/TRBV3-2,.,.
TGTGCCAGCAGCTTAAACCCTAGGGGTAGCTCCTACAATGAGCAGTTCTTC,CASSLNPRGSSYNEQFF,TRBJ2-1,TRBV7-3,.,.
TGTGCCAGCAGCCAGGCGACAAGGATGGGTACTGAAGCTTTCTTT,CASSQATRMGTEAFF,TRBJ1-1,TRBV14,.,.
TGTGCCAGCAGTTTATCGACAGGGAACACTGAAGCTTTCTTT,CASSLSTGNTEAFF,TRBJ1-1,TRBV27,.,.
TGTGCCAGCAGCGCGACTAGCGGCCAAACAGATACGCAGTATTTT,CASSATSGQTDTQYF,TRBJ2-3,TRBV7-3,.,TRBD2
TGCGCCAGCAGCTTGAACAGGGAGAATGGCTACACCTTC,CASSLNRENGYTF,TRBJ1-2,TRBV5-1,.,.
TGTGCCAGCTCTCTTGACAGGAACACTGAAGCTTTCTTT,CASSLDRNTEAFF,TRBJ1-1,TRBV18,.,.
TGTGCCAGCAAGGGTAGTTACACAGGGGGGGATACGCAGTATTTT,CASKGSYTGGDTQYF,TRBJ2-3,TRBV6-5,.,TRBD1
TGTGCCAGCAGCCCCACGGGGGGGCTATACGAGCAGTACTTC,CASSPTGGLYEQYF,TRBJ2-7,TRBV7-3,.,TRBD2
TGTGCCAGCAGCTTAGTGGGAGGCCAGAAGCATTTT,CASSLVGGQKHF,TRBJ1-5,TRBV7-9,once,.
TGTGCCAGCAGCTTAGCGTACCGGCAGCGAAGCAATCAGCCCCAGCATTTT,CASSLAYRQRSNQPQHF,TRBJ1-5,TRBV7-8,.,.
TGTGCCAGTAGGACGCAGGGATCTCTTGAAGCTTTCTTT,CASRTQGSLEAFF,TRBJ1-1,TRBV19,.,.
TGTGCCAGTAGTGCCTGGGTGACGGGCACCATATATTTT,CASSAWVTGTIYF,TRBJ1-3,TRBV19,few,.
TGTGCCAGCAGACAGGGGGCTGGTATTGATTCACCCCTCCACTTT,CASRQGAGIDSPLHF,TRBJ1-6,TRBV27,.,TRBD1
TGTGCCAGCATCCGAACAGGGTGGAGCTCCTACAATGAGCAGTTCTTC,CASIRTGWSSYNEQFF,TRBJ2-1,TRBV27,.,.